These T cell receptor beta chains were read from a single sample in a study of T cell changes during pregnancy in multiple sclerosis. Profiled with immunoSEQ multiplex PCR; TCRdb holds only in-frame clones, not every one. The sample contains over 45,000 clones, around 92% of which appear only once. Material: CD4+ T cells from peripheral blood mononuclear cells, obtained in the second trimester of pregnancy. Receptors were obtained from a female donor in good health, enrolled as a control in a pregnancy study. Both conserved end residues are part of each CDR3. The order of the fields is J gene, clone size, V gene, D gene, CDR3 DNA, CDR3 protein. A D gene is named only where the DNA matches it firmly. Clone size appears in some rows only: once, few, many, or a class for an expanded clone.

J gene: TRBJ2-4; clone size: -; V gene: TRBV30; D gene: -; CDR3 DNA: TGTGCCTGGAGTGTGTTTGGAGACATTCAGTACTTC; CDR3 protein: CAWSVFGDIQYF
J gene: TRBJ1-4; clone size: once; V gene: TRBV28; D gene: -; CDR3 DNA: TGTGCCAGCAGTTTATATGGGGCCCTGTTTTTT; CDR3 protein: CASSLYGALFF
J gene: TRBJ2-1; clone size: -; V gene: TRBV20-1; D gene: -; CDR3 DNA: TGCAGTGCTAGTCCGGGAACTCAAGGGTTCTTC; CDR3 protein: CSASPGTQGFF
J gene: TRBJ1-1; clone size: once; V gene: TRBV18; D gene: -; CDR3 DNA: TGTGCCAGCTCACGTCCGGGACAACCGAACACTGAAGCTTTCTTT; CDR3 protein: CASSRPGQPNTEAFF
J gene: TRBJ2-7; clone size: -; V gene: TRBV2; D gene: TRBD2; CDR3 DNA: TGTGCCAGTGAGAGGGCTAGCGGGAGCTCCTACGAGCAGTACTTC; CDR3 protein: CASERASGSSYEQYF
J gene: TRBJ1-2; clone size: -; V gene: TRBV6-5; D gene: -; CDR3 DNA: TGTGCCAGCAGTCAGGGCTATGGCTACACCTTC; CDR3 protein: CASSQGYGYTF
J gene: TRBJ2-3; clone size: -; V gene: TRBV5-1; D gene: -; CDR3 DNA: TGCGCCAGTGCGGAGGGGGGGGTGACAGATACGCAGTATTTT; CDR3 protein: CASAEGGVTDTQYF
J gene: TRBJ1-6; clone size: once; V gene: TRBV19; D gene: -; CDR3 DNA: TGTGCCAGTAGTCCGACCAGGGGACATTCACCCCTCCACTTT; CDR3 protein: CASSPTRGHSPLHF
J gene: TRBJ2-2; clone size: -; V gene: TRBV6-1; D gene: -; CDR3 DNA: TGTGCCAGCGGCACCGGTCGGGGAGGCACCGGGGAGCTGTTTTTT; CDR3 protein: CASGTGRGGTGELFF
J gene: TRBJ2-7; clone size: -; V gene: TRBV7-2; D gene: -; CDR3 DNA: TGTGCCAGCAGCTCAGGACTGCGCTACGAGCAGTACTTC; CDR3 protein: CASSSGLRYEQYF
J gene: TRBJ2-2; clone size: -; V gene: TRBV5-8; D gene: -; CDR3 DNA: TGTGCCAGCAGCTTGCCTTGGGGAGCGAACACCGGGGAGCTGTTTTTT; CDR3 protein: CASSLPWGANTGELFF
J gene: TRBJ1-1; clone size: -; V gene: TRBV10-2; D gene: TRBD1; CDR3 DNA: TGCGCCACGCAAGGGGGCGCGGGCACTGAAGCTTTCTTT; CDR3 protein: CATQGGAGTEAFF
J gene: TRBJ2-1; clone size: -; V gene: TRBV5-1; D gene: -; CDR3 DNA: TGCGCCAGCAGCTTGTCCCTTAATGAGCAGTTCTTC; CDR3 protein: CASSLSLNEQFF
J gene: TRBJ1-1; clone size: once; V gene: TRBV5-6; D gene: TRBD1; CDR3 DNA: TGTGCCAGCAGCATATGGACAGGGGTGACTGAAGCTTTCTTT; CDR3 protein: CASSIWTGVTEAFF
J gene: TRBJ2-5; clone size: -; V gene: TRBV5-1; D gene: TRBD1; CDR3 DNA: TGCGCCAGCAGCCTCGGACAGGTCCAGTATTCCCAGTACTTC; CDR3 protein: CASSLGQVQYSQYF
J gene: TRBJ2-3; clone size: -; V gene: TRBV18; D gene: TRBD2; CDR3 DNA: TGTGCCAGCTCACCCCCGGGACTAGCGGGAAGCACAGATACGCAGTATTTT; CDR3 protein: CASSPPGLAGSTDTQYF
J gene: TRBJ2-5; clone size: -; V gene: TRBV27; D gene: -; CDR3 DNA: TGTGCCAGCAGTTCTAGCGAAGAGACCCAGTACTTC; CDR3 protein: CASSSSEETQYF
J gene: TRBJ2-7; clone size: once; V gene: TRBV11-3; D gene: TRBD2; CDR3 DNA: TGTGCCAGCAGCTTCCGGGGGGAGGAGCCCAACGAGCAGTACTTC; CDR3 protein: CASSFRGEEPNEQYF
J gene: TRBJ1-2; clone size: -; V gene: TRBV18; D gene: TRBD1; CDR3 DNA: TGTGCCAGCTCACCACCGGAATGGCAGGGGGCTCGTGGCTACACCTTC; CDR3 protein: CASSPPEWQGARGYTF
J gene: TRBJ2-7; clone size: -; V gene: TRBV7-6; D gene: -; CDR3 DNA: TGTGCCAGCAGCTTAGTTGCGCAGGGAAGGGGCGAGCAGTACTTC; CDR3 protein: CASSLVAQGRGEQYF
J gene: TRBJ2-3; clone size: -; V gene: TRBV7-8; D gene: -; CDR3 DNA: TGTGCCAGCAGCTTAGGTCCGGAGGGGCAGTATTTT; CDR3 protein: CASSLGPEGQYF
J gene: TRBJ1-1; clone size: -; V gene: TRBV29-1; D gene: TRBD1; CDR3 DNA: TGCAGCGCCGAAACGTTTCAGGGGGACACTGAAGCTTTCTTT; CDR3 protein: CSAETFQGDTEAFF
J gene: TRBJ2-1; clone size: -; V gene: TRBV11-3; D gene: TRBD1; CDR3 DNA: TGTGCCAGCAGCCCCGGACAGGGGGAGGGCAATGAGCAGTTCTTC; CDR3 protein: CASSPGQGEGNEQFF
J gene: TRBJ2-3; clone size: -; V gene: TRBV7-9; D gene: -; CDR3 DNA: TGTGCCAGCAGCTTAGGGCGAGCGGGAGATACGCAGTATTTT; CDR3 protein: CASSLGRAGDTQYF
J gene: TRBJ2-1; clone size: -; V gene: TRBV2; D gene: -; CDR3 DNA: TGTGCCAGCAGTGAGTCGCGGGTCAAGCAGTTCTTC; CDR3 protein: CASSESRVKQFF
J gene: TRBJ2-1; clone size: once; V gene: TRBV19; D gene: -; CDR3 DNA: TGTGCCAGTAGTATAGATTTCGACAATGAGCAGTTCTTC; CDR3 protein: CASSIDFDNEQFF
J gene: TRBJ1-6; clone size: -; V gene: TRBV6-4; D gene: TRBD1; CDR3 DNA: TGTGCCAGCAGTGACTCGACCGCGACAGGGGGTTCACCCCTCCACTTT; CDR3 protein: CASSDSTATGGSPLHF
J gene: TRBJ2-7; clone size: -; V gene: TRBV28; D gene: -; CDR3 DNA: TGTGCCAGCAGTTCCCCCCAGGGGCTCTACGAGCAGTACTTC; CDR3 protein: CASSSPQGLYEQYF
J gene: TRBJ2-7; clone size: once; V gene: TRBV11-3; D gene: TRBD1; CDR3 DNA: TGTGCCAGCAGCCCTGGGACAGGGAGAAACGAGCAGTACTTC; CDR3 protein: CASSPGTGRNEQYF